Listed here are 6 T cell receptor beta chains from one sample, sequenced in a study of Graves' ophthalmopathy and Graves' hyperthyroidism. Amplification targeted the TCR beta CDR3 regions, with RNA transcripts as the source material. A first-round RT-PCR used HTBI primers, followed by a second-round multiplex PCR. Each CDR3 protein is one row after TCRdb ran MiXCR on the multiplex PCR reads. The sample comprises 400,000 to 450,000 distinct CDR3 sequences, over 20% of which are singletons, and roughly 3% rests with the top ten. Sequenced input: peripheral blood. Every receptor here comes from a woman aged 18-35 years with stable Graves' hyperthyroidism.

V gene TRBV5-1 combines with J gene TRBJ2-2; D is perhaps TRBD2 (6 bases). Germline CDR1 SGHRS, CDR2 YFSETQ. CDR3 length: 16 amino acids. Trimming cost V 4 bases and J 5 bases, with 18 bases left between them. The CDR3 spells CASSLGTPRGTGELFF. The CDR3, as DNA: TGCGCCAGCAGCCTCGGGACCCCCCGGGGGACCGGGGAGCTGTTTTTT.

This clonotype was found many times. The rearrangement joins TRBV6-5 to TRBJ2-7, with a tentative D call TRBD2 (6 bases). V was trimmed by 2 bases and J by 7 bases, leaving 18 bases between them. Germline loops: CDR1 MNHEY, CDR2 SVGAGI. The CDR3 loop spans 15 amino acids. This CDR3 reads CASSYSGGTAEEQYF. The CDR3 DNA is TGTGCCAGCAGTTACAGTGGAGGGACGGCAGAGGAGCAGTACTTC.

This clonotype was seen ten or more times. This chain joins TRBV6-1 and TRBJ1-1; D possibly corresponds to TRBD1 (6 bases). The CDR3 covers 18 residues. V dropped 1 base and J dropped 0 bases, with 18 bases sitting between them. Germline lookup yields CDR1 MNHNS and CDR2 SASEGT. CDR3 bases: TGTGCCAGCAGTGAAGAAATTAACAGGGTTGGATTGAACACTGAAGCTTTCTTT. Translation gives CASSEEINRVGLNTEAFF.

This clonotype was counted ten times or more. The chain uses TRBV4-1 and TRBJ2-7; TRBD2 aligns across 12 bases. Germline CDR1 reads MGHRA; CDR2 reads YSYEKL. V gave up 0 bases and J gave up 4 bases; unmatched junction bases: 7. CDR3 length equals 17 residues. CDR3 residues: CASSQDPTSGRTYEQYF. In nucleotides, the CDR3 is TGCGCCAGCAGCCAAGATCCGACTAGCGGGAGAACGTACGAGCAGTACTTC.

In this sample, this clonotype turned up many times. The CDR3 loop reads CATSRDPGAEQYF. CDR3 sequence (DNA): TGTGCCACCAGCAGAGATCCGGGGGCCGAGCAGTACTTC. The V call is TRBV15, the J call TRBJ2-7, with D perhaps given as TRBD1 or TRBD2 (6 bases each). V lost 0 bases and J 6 bases, leaving 9 bases between the germline ends. Per the germline V gene, CDR1 is LNHNV and CDR2 is YYDKDF (reference sequence). The CDR3 extends over 13 amino acids.

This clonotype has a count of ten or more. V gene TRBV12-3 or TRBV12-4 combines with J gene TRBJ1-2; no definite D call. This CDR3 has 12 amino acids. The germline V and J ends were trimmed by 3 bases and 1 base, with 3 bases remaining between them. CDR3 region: CASSFHNYGYTF. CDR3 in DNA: TGTGCCAGCAGTTTCCATAACTATGGCTACACCTTC.